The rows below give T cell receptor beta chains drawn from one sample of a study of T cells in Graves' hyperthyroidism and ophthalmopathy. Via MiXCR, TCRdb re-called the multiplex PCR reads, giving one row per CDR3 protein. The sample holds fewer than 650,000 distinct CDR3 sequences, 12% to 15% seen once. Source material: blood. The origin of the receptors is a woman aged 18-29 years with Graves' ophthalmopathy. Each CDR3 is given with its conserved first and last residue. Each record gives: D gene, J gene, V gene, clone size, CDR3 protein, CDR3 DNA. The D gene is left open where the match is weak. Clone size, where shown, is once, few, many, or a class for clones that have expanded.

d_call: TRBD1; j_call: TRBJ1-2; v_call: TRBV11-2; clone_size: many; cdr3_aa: CASRANAWGQNYGYTF; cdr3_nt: TGTGCCAGCAGGGCTAATGCCTGGGGACAGAACTATGGCTACACCTTC
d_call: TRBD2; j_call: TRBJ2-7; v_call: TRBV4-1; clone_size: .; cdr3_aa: CASSQVLAGPSYEQYF; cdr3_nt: TGCGCCAGCAGCCAAGTCCTAGCGGGACCATCCTACGAGCAGTACTTC
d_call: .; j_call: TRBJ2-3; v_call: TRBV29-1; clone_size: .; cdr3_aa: CSVVLGGTDTQYF; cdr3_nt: TGCAGCGTTGTGCTAGGCGGCACAGATACGCAGTATTTT
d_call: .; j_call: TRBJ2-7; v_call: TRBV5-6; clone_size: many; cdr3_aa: CASSLKGLTYEQYF; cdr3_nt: TGTGCCAGCAGCTTGAAAGGACTAACCTACGAGCAGTACTTC
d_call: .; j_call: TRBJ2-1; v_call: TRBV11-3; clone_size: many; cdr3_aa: CASSSVFGSNNEQFF; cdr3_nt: TGTGCCAGCAGCTCGGTATTCGGTAGCAACAATGAGCAGTTCTTC
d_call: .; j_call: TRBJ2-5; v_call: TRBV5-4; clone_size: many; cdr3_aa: CASSFRNPYQETQYF; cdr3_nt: TGTGCCAGCAGCTTTCGTAATCCGTACCAAGAGACCCAGTACTTC
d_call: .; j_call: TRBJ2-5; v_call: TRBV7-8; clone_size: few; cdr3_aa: CASSFGGRNYQETQYF; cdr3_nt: TGTGCCAGCAGCTTTGGAGGGAGGAACTACCAAGAGACCCAGTACTTC
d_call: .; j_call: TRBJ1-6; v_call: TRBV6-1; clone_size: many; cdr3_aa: CASSEARAGISAYNSPLHF; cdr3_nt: TGTGCCAGCAGTGAAGCGCGGGCGGGGATAAGCGCCTATAATTCACCCCTCCACTTT
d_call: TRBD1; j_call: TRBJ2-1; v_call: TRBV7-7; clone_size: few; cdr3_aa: CASSLESFGQGFYNEQFF; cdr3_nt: TGTGCTAGCAGCTTAGAATCCTTTGGACAGGGGTTCTACAATGAGCAGTTCTTC
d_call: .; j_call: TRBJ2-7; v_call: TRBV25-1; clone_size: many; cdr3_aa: CASSESLAQNEQYF; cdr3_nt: TGTGCCAGCAGTGAATCTCTAGCGCAGAACGAGCAGTACTTC
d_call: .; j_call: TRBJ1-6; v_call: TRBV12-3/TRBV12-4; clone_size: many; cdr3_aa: CASTKVRGSPLHF; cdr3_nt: TGTGCCAGCACCAAAGTCAGGGGTTCACCCCTCCACTTT
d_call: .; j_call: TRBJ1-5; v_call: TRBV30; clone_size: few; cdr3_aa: CAWTPAGRQLLNRPQHF; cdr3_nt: TGTGCCTGGACCCCCGCAGGAAGACAGCTACTCAATCGGCCCCAGCATTTT
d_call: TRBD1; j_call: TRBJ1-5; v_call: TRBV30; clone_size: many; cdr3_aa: CAWSVQTGSNQPQHF; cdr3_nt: TGTGCCTGGAGTGTACAGACAGGGAGCAATCAGCCCCAGCATTTT
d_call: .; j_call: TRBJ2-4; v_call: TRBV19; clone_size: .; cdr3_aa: CASSNYGSVRQAKNIQYF; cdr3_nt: TGTGCCAGTAGTAACTACGGCAGTGTCAGACAAGCCAAAAACATTCAGTACTTC
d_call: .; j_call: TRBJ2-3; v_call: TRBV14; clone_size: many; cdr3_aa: CASSQERNRDTDTQYF; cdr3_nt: TGTGCCAGCAGCCAAGAAAGGAACAGGGACACAGATACGCAGTATTTT
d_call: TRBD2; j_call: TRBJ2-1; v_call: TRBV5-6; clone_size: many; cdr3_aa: CASSLRLAGVYNEQFF; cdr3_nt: TGTGCCAGCAGCTTGAGACTAGCGGGAGTCTACAATGAGCAGTTCTTC
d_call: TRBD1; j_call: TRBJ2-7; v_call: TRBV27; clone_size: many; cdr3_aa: CASSFTGQGAGYEQYF; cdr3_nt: TGTGCCAGCAGTTTCACCGGACAGGGGGCCGGCTACGAGCAGTACTTC
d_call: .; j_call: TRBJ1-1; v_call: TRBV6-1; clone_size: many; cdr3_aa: CASSYRTAHEAFF; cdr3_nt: TGTGCCAGCAGTTATAGGACCGCACATGAAGCTTTCTTT
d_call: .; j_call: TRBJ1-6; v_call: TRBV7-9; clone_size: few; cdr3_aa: CASSQEGRATYNSPLHF; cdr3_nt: TGTGCCAGCAGCCAAGAAGGTCGGGCGACCTATAATTCACCCCTCCACTTT
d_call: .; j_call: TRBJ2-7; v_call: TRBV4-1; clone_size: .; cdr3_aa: CASSQDPGALFEQYF; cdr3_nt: TGCGCCAGCAGCCAAGATCCAGGGGCCCTTTTTGAGCAGTACTTC
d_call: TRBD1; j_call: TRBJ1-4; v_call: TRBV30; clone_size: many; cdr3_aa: CAWTRTGPEKLFF; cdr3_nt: TGTGCCTGGACGAGGACAGGGCCCGAAAAACTGTTTTTT
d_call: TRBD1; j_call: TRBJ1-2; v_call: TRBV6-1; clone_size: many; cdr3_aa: CASSFGTGMFGYTF; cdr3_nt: TGTGCCAGCAGTTTCGGGACAGGGATGTTTGGCTACACCTTC
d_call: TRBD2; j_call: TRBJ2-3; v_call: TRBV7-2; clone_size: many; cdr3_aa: CASSLAGASTDTQYF; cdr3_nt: TGTGCCAGCTCCTTAGCGGGAGCAAGCACAGATACGCAGTATTTT
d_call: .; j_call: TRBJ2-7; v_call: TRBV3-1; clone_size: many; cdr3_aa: CASSPIIGTPSYEQYF; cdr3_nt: TGTGCCAGCAGCCCAATTATCGGGACGCCTTCCTACGAGCAGTACTTC
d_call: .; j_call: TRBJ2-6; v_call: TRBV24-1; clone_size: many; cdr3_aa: CATSASGAAGANVLTF; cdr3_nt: TGTGCCACCAGTGCGTCCGGGGCCGCTGGGGCCAACGTCCTGACTTTC
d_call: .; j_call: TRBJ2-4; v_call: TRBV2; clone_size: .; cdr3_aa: CASSERLIRSKNIQYF; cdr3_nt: TGTGCCAGCAGTGAACGGCTTATTCGTAGTAAAAACATTCAGTACTTC
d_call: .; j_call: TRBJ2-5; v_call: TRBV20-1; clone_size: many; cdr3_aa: CSAPDVGPQETQYF; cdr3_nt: TGCAGTGCTCCTGATGTGGGGCCCCAAGAGACCCAGTACTTC
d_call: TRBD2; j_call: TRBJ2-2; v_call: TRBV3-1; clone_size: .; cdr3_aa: CASSQVRGTSGSDTGELFF; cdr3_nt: TGTGCCAGCAGCCAAGTTAGGGGGACTAGCGGGAGTGATACCGGGGAGCTGTTTTTT
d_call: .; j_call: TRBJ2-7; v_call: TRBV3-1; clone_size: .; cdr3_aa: CASSQARGGFLGEQYF; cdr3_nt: TGTGCCAGCAGCCAAGCTAGGGGCGGTTTTTTGGGCGAGCAGTACTTC
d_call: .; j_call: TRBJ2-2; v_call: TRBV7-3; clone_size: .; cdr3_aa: CASSPSPGRARNTGELFF; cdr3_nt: TGTGCCAGCAGTCCATCCCCCGGCAGGGCAAGGAACACCGGGGAGCTGTTTTTT
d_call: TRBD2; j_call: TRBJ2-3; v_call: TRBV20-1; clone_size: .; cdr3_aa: CSANGLAGEGAGTDTQYF; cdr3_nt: TGCAGTGCAAATGGACTAGCGGGAGAGGGGGCTGGCACAGATACGCAGTATTTT
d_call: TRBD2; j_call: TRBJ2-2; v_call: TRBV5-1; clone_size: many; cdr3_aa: CASSSQLDVAGGITGELFF; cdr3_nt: TGCGCCAGCAGCTCCCAGTTAGACGTAGCGGGAGGGATCACCGGGGAGCTGTTTTTT
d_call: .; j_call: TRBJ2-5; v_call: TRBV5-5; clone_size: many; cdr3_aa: CASSLEAPSRDHQETQYF; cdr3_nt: TGTGCCAGCAGCTTGGAGGCACCCTCACGGGACCACCAAGAGACCCAGTACTTC